These T cell receptor beta chains were read from a single sample in a study of T-cell memory formation after mild COVID-19. TCRdb itself ran the 5' RACE reads through MiXCR, one entry per CDR3 protein. This sample has more than 75,000 distinct CDR3 sequences, with over 11% found just once. Sequencing input: PBMCs or a T cell subset sorted from them (not recorded which). The source is an adult woman who had mild COVID-19 (a few samples of this study predate the infection). Cell type and time point are not known. Each CDR3 is given with its conserved first and last residue. The D gene is left open where the match is weak. Part of the rows lack a size; the others show once, few, many or a class for expanded clones.

cdr3_nt cdr3_aa j_call d_call clone_size v_call
TGTGCCAGCAGTTTAGTTTTTGGCGGGGCTTACAATGAGCAGTTCTTC CASSLVFGGAYNEQFF TRBJ2-1 NA NA TRBV12-3/TRBV12-4
TGTGCCAGCAGTTTTACGGGAGAGGTCGAGCAGTACTTC CASSFTGEVEQYF TRBJ2-7 NA NA TRBV27
TGTGCCAGCAGTTTGGACGGCTATGGCTACACCTTC CASSLDGYGYTF TRBJ1-2 NA NA TRBV12-3/TRBV12-4
TGCAGCGTTGAATGGAACACTGAAGCTTTCTTT CSVEWNTEAFF TRBJ1-1 NA NA TRBV29-1
TGCGCCAGCAGCTTCGGACAGGGTAGGGGAGATACGCAGTATTTT CASSFGQGRGDTQYF TRBJ2-3 TRBD1 few TRBV5-1
TGTGCCAGCAGCTCGGACCGCGACTCCTACGAGCAGTACTTC CASSSDRDSYEQYF TRBJ2-7 NA NA TRBV7-9
TGTGCCAGCACCCAACCAGGGGGGATTGGGGCCAACGTCCTGACTTTC CASTQPGGIGANVLTF TRBJ2-6 NA NA TRBV21-1
TGCAGTGCTAGAGATCTTGGAGGCGGCTATGGCTACACCTTC CSARDLGGGYGYTF TRBJ1-2 NA NA TRBV20-1
TGCAGTGCTAGACTTCTGAACACCGGGGAGCTGTTTTTT CSARLLNTGELFF TRBJ2-2 NA few TRBV20-1
TGTGCCAGCAGCCATGGTGGAGAGAAAACTGAAGCTTTCTTT CASSHGGEKTEAFF TRBJ1-1 NA few TRBV3-1
TGCGCCAGCAGCCCTCCGGCCACGGGGAATATGGTCCATGAGCAGTTCTTC CASSPPATGNMVHEQFF TRBJ2-1 NA NA TRBV5-1
TGTGCCAGCAGCTGGGGGACAGGGAACCAGCCCCAGCATTTT CASSWGTGNQPQHF TRBJ1-5 TRBD1 few TRBV7-9
TGCGCCAGCAGCCAAGAGTCTAGCATCCATGAGCAGTTCTTC CASSQESSIHEQFF TRBJ2-1 NA few TRBV4-3
TGCAGTGCTAGTATAAAAGGGATAGGAGTTACCTACGAGCAGTACTTC CSASIKGIGVTYEQYF TRBJ2-7 NA NA TRBV20-1
TGTGCCACCAGCAGAGCCAGGGCGGGAGAGACCCAGTACTTC CATSRARAGETQYF TRBJ2-5 NA few TRBV15
TGCGCCAGCAGCTTTGAGCCGGGACTAGCGGGAGTACGGTCCTACGAGCAGTACTTC CASSFEPGLAGVRSYEQYF TRBJ2-7 TRBD2 few TRBV5-1
TGTGCCAGCAGCCAAGGGACAGCCACAGATACGCAGTATTTT CASSQGTATDTQYF TRBJ2-3 TRBD1 NA TRBV27
TGTGCCAGCACCTCAGGGGCCGACTACGAGCAGTACTTC CASTSGADYEQYF TRBJ2-7 NA NA TRBV6-2/TRBV6-3
TGTGCCACCAGTGCTACTAGCGGGGTAACCAATGAGCAGTTCTTC CATSATSGVTNEQFF TRBJ2-1 TRBD2 NA TRBV24-1
TGCGCCAGCAGCCAAGAACGACTGGGTAACTACGAGCAGTACTTC CASSQERLGNYEQYF TRBJ2-7 NA few TRBV4-3